These T cell receptor beta chains were read from a single sample in a study of OX40 agonist ivuxolimab in advanced cancers. Assay used: immunoSEQ multiplex PCR; TCRdb lists only in-frame clones, some missing. The profile shows over 70,000 clones, about 87% of them singletons. This material consisted of CD4+ or CD8+ T cells sorted from blood, taken in a trial of the OX40 agonist ivuxolimab. The receptors originated from an adult with an advanced solid tumor such as melanoma, head and neck, liver or kidney cancer. Each CDR3 is given with its conserved first and last residue. Each record gives: V gene, J gene, CDR3 protein.

v_call: TRBV5-4; j_call: TRBJ2-3; cdr3_aa: CASTGLTRDTQYF
v_call: TRBV9; j_call: TRBJ1-1; cdr3_aa: CASTLGVGDTEAFF
v_call: TRBV5-1; j_call: TRBJ2-4; cdr3_aa: CASSLKGGSTSNIQYF
v_call: TRBV29-1; j_call: TRBJ2-5; cdr3_aa: CSVVGTSGNQETQYF
v_call: TRBV10-2; j_call: TRBJ2-5; cdr3_aa: CASSEGRDWKETQYF
v_call: TRBV11-3; j_call: TRBJ1-1; cdr3_aa: CASSLETKPLDRESGEAFF
v_call: TRBV27; j_call: TRBJ1-3; cdr3_aa: CASSAIWGSGNTIYF
v_call: TRBV6-1; j_call: TRBJ1-6; cdr3_aa: CASRVTGTLSPLHF
v_call: TRBV5-4; j_call: TRBJ2-3; cdr3_aa: CASSLVDGTDTQYF
v_call: TRBV4-2; j_call: TRBJ2-7; cdr3_aa: CASSPRLAGVYEQYF
v_call: TRBV2; j_call: TRBJ1-4; cdr3_aa: CASSESGRKDEKLFF
v_call: TRBV19; j_call: TRBJ2-2; cdr3_aa: CASTPGERPGELFF
v_call: TRBV5-4; j_call: TRBJ2-1; cdr3_aa: CASSPGLAGGSGNEQFF
v_call: TRBV2; j_call: TRBJ2-2; cdr3_aa: CASSYLASGELFF
v_call: TRBV10-3; j_call: TRBJ2-1; cdr3_aa: CAISSLGVPSGRRLLQEMNEQFF
v_call: TRBV29-1; j_call: TRBJ1-4; cdr3_aa: CSADGGARGNEKLFF
v_call: TRBV5-1; j_call: TRBJ2-3; cdr3_aa: CASSPRRLAGVADTQYF
v_call: TRBV5-1; j_call: TRBJ2-5; cdr3_aa: CASSLGNAIGGETQYF
v_call: TRBV14; j_call: TRBJ2-2; cdr3_aa: CASSPTPNRGRKSTGELFF
v_call: TRBV19; j_call: TRBJ2-1; cdr3_aa: CASSQTSGRASASYNEQFF
v_call: TRBV7-9; j_call: TRBJ1-2; cdr3_aa: CASSSPRDRSSNYGYTF
v_call: TRBV12-5; j_call: TRBJ2-7; cdr3_aa: CASGLAGPTSGRANGNEQYF
v_call: TRBV5-6; j_call: TRBJ1-1; cdr3_aa: CASSRDRGSTEAFF
v_call: TRBV15; j_call: TRBJ2-5; cdr3_aa: CATSRDRLSGRQTQYF
v_call: TRBV9; j_call: TRBJ1-4; cdr3_aa: CASSETGVTNEKLFF
v_call: TRBV5-4; j_call: TRBJ2-6; cdr3_aa: CASSLGGSSGANVLTF
v_call: TRBV5-6; j_call: TRBJ2-5; cdr3_aa: CASSLGPRSVETQYF
v_call: TRBV5-1; j_call: TRBJ1-4; cdr3_aa: CASSSTTNGAGEKLFF
v_call: TRBV7-3; j_call: TRBJ2-1; cdr3_aa: CASSPLAGGKNEQFF
v_call: TRBV28; j_call: TRBJ2-6; cdr3_aa: CASSPPPGSSGANVLTF